This TCR beta chain was retrieved from a study of blood T cell repertoires in COVID-19. Profiling relied on immunoSEQ multiplex PCR, and the TCRdb table lists in-frame clones only, not all of them. The top ten hold 20% to 25% of the sample, which has about 49,000 clones, 65% to 90% seen once. Sample: peripheral blood. This clonotype was obtained from an elderly woman with COVID-19, enrolled during active disease.

CDR3 coding DNA: TGTGCCAGCAGCTTAACCCTGGGCGGGTCCTACAATGAGCAGTTCTTC. Amino acid sequence: CASSLTLGGSYNEQFF. The chain is built from TRBV7-9 and TRBJ2-1, with D maybe TRBD2 (5 bases). Trimming pared 2 bases from V and 1 base from J, leaving 12 bases between. The CDR3 contains 16 residues. Germline-derived CDR1 and CDR2 are SEHNR and FQNEAQ (reference sequence).